Sequencing of this T cell receptor (beta chain) was carried out in a study of regulatory T cells in long-lasting Graves disease. Study-level results: TCR diversity in persistent Graves' patients was below that of newly diagnosed ones. The persistent group shared 2,500 to 3,000 public clonotypes, more than the 966 shared by new patients.

Building the TCR beta libraries relied on iRepertoire HTBI primers, and CDR3 regions underwent Arm-PCR. In TCRdb, the multiplex PCR reads were re-called with MiXCR into one record per CDR3 protein. The data contain a few hundred thousand distinct CDR3 sequences, less than 20% of them singletons. V shed 7 bases and J shed 4 bases, with 27 bases lying between them. Germline-derived CDR1 and CDR2 are MDHEN and SYDVKM. The CDR3 is 18 amino acids. Noted time point: newly diagnosed GD, antithyroid drugs for less than 3 months. From PBMCs, RNA was extracted and then used to make the TCR library. This clonotype was picked up many times. What it recognizes is unknown. This same sample was also taken into another study, of T cells in Graves' hyperthyroidism and ophthalmopathy. That paper states: The TCR CDR3 was amplified in a first-round RT-PCR using the HTBI primer set. Through a model of 13 V-J features, ophthalmopathy was separated from stable hyperthyroidism.

The chain uses TRBV28 and TRBJ2-3; no firm D call. This receptor was identified in a woman under 30 with Graves disease. The sequences come from peripheral blood mononuclear cells (PBMCs), collected at new diagnosis, from a patient treated with antithyroid drugs. The chain's CDR3 is CASTQIFGRRHDADTQYF. DNA of the CDR3: TGTGCCAGCACACAAATTTTTGGCCGCCGCCACGATGCAGATACGCAGTATTTT.